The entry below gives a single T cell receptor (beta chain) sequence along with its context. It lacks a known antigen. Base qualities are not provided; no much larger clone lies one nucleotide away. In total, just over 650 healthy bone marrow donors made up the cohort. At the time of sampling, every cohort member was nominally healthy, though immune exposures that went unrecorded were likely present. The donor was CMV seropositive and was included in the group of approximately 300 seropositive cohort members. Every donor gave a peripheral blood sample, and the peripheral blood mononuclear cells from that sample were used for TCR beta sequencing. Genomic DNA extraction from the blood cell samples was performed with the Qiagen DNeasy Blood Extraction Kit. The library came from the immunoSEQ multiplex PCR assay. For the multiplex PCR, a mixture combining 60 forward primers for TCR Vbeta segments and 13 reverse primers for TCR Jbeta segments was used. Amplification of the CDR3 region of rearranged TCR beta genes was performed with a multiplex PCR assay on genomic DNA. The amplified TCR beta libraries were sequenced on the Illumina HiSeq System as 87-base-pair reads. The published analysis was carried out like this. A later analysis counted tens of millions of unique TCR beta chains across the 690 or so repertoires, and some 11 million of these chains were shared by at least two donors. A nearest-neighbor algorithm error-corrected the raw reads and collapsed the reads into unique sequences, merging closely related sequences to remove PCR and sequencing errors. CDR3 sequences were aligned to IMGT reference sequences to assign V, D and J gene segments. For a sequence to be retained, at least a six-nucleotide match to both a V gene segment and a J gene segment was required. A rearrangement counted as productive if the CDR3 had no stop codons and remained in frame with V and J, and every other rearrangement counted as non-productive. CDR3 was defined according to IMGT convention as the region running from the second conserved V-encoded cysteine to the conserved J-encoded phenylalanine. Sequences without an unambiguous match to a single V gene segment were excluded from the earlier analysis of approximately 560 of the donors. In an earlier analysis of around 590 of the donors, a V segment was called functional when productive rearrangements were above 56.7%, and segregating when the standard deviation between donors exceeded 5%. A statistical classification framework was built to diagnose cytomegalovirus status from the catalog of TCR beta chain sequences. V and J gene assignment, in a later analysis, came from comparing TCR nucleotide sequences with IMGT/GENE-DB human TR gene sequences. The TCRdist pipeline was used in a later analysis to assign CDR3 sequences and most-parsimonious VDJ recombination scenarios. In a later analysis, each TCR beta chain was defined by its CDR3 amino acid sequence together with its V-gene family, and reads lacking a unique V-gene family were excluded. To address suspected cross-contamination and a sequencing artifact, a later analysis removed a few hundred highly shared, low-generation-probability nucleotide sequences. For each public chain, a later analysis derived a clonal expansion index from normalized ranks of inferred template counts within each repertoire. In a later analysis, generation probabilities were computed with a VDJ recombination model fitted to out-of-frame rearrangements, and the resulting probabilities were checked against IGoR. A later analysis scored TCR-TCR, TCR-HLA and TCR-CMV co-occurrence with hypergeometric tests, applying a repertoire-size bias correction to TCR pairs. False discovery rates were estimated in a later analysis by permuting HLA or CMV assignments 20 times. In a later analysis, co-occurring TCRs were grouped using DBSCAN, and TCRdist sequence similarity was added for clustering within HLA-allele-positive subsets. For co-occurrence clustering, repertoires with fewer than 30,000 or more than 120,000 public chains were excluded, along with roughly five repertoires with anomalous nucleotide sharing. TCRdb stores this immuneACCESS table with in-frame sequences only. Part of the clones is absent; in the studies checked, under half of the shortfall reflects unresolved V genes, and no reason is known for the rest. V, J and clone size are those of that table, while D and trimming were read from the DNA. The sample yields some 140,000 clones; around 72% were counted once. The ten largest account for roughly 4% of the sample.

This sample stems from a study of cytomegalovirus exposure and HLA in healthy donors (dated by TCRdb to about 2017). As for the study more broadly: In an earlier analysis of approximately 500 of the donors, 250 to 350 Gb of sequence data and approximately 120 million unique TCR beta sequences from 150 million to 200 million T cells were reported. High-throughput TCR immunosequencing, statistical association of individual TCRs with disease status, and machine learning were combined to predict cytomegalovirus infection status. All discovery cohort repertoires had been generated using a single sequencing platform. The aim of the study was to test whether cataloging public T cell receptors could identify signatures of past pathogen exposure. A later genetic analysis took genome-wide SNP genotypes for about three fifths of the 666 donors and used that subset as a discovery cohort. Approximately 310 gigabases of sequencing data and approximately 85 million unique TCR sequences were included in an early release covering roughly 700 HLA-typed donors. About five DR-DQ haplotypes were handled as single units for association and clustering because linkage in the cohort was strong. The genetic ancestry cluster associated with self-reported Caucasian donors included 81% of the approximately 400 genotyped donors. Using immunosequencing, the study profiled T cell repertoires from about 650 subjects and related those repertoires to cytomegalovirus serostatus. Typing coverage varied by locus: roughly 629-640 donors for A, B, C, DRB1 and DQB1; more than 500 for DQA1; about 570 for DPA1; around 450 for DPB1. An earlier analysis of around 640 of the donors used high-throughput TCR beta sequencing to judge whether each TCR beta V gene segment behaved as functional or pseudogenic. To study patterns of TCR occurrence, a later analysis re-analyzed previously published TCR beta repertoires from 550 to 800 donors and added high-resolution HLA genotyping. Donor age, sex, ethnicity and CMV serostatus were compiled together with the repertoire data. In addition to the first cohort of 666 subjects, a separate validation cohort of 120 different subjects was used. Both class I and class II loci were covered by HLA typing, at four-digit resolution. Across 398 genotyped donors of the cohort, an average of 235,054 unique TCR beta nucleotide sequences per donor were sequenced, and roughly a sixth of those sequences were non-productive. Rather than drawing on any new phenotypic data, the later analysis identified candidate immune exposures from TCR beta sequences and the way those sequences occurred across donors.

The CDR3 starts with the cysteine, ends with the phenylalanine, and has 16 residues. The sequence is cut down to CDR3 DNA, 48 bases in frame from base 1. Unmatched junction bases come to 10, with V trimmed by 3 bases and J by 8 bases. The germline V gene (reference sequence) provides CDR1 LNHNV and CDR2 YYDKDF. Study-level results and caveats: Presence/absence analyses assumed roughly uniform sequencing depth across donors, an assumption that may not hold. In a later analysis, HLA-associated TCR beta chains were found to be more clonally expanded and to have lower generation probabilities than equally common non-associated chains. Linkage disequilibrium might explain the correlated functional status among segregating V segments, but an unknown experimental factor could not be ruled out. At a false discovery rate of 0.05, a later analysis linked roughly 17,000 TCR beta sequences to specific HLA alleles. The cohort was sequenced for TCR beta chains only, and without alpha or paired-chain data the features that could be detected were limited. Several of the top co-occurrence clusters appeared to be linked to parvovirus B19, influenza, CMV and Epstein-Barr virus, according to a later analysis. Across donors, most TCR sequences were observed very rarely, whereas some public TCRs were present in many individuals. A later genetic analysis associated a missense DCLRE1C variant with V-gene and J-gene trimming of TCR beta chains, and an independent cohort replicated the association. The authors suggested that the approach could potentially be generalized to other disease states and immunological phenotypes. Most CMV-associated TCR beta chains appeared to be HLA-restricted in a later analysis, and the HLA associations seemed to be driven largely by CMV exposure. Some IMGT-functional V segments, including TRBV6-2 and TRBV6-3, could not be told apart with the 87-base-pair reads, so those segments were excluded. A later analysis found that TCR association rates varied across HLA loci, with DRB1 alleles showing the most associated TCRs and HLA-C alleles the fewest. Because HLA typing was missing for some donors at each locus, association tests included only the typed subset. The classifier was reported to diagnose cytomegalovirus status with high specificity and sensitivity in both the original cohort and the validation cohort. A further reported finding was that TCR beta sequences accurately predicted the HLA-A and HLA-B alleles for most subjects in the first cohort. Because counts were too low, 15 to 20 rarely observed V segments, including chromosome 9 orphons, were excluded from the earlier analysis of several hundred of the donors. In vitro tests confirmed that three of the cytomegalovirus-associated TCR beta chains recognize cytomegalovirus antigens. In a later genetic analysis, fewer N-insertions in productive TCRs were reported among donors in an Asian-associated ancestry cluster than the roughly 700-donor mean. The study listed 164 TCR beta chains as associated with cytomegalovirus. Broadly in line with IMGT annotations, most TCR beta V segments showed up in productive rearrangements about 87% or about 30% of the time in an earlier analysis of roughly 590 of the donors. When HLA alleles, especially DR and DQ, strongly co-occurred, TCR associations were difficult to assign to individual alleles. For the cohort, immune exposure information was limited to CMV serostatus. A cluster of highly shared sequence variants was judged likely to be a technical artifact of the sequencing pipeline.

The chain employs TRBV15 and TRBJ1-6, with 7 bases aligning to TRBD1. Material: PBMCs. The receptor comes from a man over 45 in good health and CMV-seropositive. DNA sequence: TGTGCCACCAGCAGGGGTGGACAGGTCGGGGATTCACCCCTCCACTTT. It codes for CATSRGGQVGDSPLHF.